Below are 10 T cell receptor beta chains sequenced from a single sample in a study of blood T cells in healthy people across ages. It was with a sample-barcoded 5' primer and a J-beta primer mix that a second PCR of roughly 7 to 12 cycles was run. Each CDR3 protein gets one entry after TCRdb re-called the 5' RACE reads with MiXCR. The sample holds roughly 1,800,000 distinct CDR3 sequences; less than 50% are singletons and the top ten take approximately 2.1%. The sequenced sample consisted of blood. The source is a woman aged 40 to 49 in good health.

The genes are TRBV9 and TRBJ1-2; D ambiguous. Deletions cut 7 bases from V and 8 bases from J, with 9 bases between. The CDR3 consists of 10 residues. Germline assignment: CDR1 SGDLS and CDR2 YYNGEE. CDR3 in amino acids: CASYPGGYTF. The CDR3 DNA follows: TGTGCCAGCTACCCTGGAGGCTACACCTTC.

The V gene is TRBV6-6, the J gene TRBJ2-1, with 7 bases identical to TRBD1. Germline V lookup: CDR1 MNHNY, CDR2 SVGAGI (reference sequence). V lost 6 bases and J lost 0; bases outside the gene matches: 8. CDR3 length: 16 residues. The CDR3 nucleotides are TGTGCCAGCAGGCGCAGGGGGTTTAGCTCCTACAATGAGCAGTTCTTC. It codes for CASRRRGFSSYNEQFF.

This clonotype has only a few counts. This sequence joins TRBV5-6 and TRBJ2-5, with no clear D. Trimming pared 2 bases from V and 8 bases from J, leaving 16 bases between. This CDR3 region has 14 residues. The V gene's germline CDR1 is SGHDT and CDR2 YYEEEE. For the CDR3, the DNA is TGTGCCAGCAGCTTCCCGCTGGCCGGGCATACCCAGTACTTC. It specifies CASSFPLAGHTQYF.

On this clonotype: A much bigger clone sits one base away, suggesting this may be a read error. This chain connects TRBV9 to TRBJ2-5; tentatively, D is TRBD1 (6 bases). The J call may not be correct, given that the DNA end is closer to TRBJ2-1. The CDR3 length is 13 residues. CDR1 is SGDLS and CDR2 is YYNGEE in the germline V gene. CDR3: CASSGTVQETQFF. The CDR3 DNA follows: TGTGCCAGCAGCGGGACAGTCCAAGAGACCCAGTTCTTC.

The CDR3 is CASSHWGRRPYEQYF. The CDR3 DNA is TGTGCCAGCAGTCACTGGGGACGTCGGCCGTACGAGCAGTACTTC. The chain combines TRBV6-2 or TRBV6-3 with TRBJ2-5, with D perhaps given as TRBD1 or TRBD2 (5 bases each). The J call could be wrong; TRBJ2-7 is a better fit for the DNA end. The CDR3 spans 15 residues. The germline V gene has CDR1 MNHEY and CDR2 SVGEGT.

The V and J genes are TRBV3-1 and TRBJ1-5; D is undetermined. This CDR3 spans 16 amino acids. Germline V gives CDR1 LGHDT, CDR2 YNNKEL (reference sequence). With 2 bases removed from V and 1 base from J, the gap between germline ends came to 12 bases. Here the CDR3 DNA reads TGTGCCAGCAGCCAAAACGGCGGCCCGAGCAATCAGCCCCAGCATTTT. Amino acids: CASSQNGGPSNQPQHF. Combining the CDR3 with reference TRBV3-1 and TRBJ1-5 gives the whole variable domain DTAVSQTPKYLVTQMGNDKSIKCEQNLGHDTMYWYKQDSKKFLKIMFSYNNKELIINETVPNRFSPKSPDKAHLNLHINSLELGDSAVYFCASSQNGGPSNQPQHFGDGTRLSIL.

The CDR3 is CASSHRAGGIQETQYF. The CDR3 DNA is TGCGCCAGCAGCCATCGAGCCGGGGGCATACAAGAGACCCAGTACTTC. The chain combines TRBV4-1 with TRBJ2-5; D may correspond to TRBD1 or TRBD2 (6 bases each). The germline CDR1 and CDR2 sequences are MGHRA and YSYEKL. V dropped 3 bases and J dropped 2 bases, with 16 bases sitting between them. CDR3 length equals 16 residues.

V gene TRBV28 combines with J gene TRBJ2-4, with a weak D call TRBD1 (6 bases). Looked up from germline, CDR1 is MDHEN and CDR2 is SYDVKM. The CDR3 is 11 residues long. V lost 5 bases, J lost 13 bases, and 12 bases lay in between. As DNA, the CDR3 is TGTGCCAGCAGTACACAGGGTTGGCAGTACTTC. It encodes CASSTQGWQYF.

This rearrangement joins TRBV20-1 to TRBJ2-3; D gene ambiguous. V lost 2 bases and J 8 bases, leaving 11 bases between the germline ends. CDR3 size: 12 residues. Per the germline V gene, CDR1 is DFQATT and CDR2 is SNEGSKA (reference sequence). This CDR3 is CSARKNSGTQYF. For the CDR3, the DNA is TGCAGTGCTAGAAAAAACTCGGGTACGCAGTATTTT.

The sample holds a few counts of this clonotype. V gene TRBV6-2 or TRBV6-3 combines with J gene TRBJ1-5, with D possibly matching TRBD1 (5 bases). V lost 5 bases and J lost 3, with 17 bases in between. The CDR3 contains 16 residues. Germline CDR1 MNHEY, CDR2 SVGEGT. The CDR3 loop is CASSTEATGYNQPQHF. CDR3 coding DNA: TGTGCCAGCAGTACGGAGGCCACAGGTTACAATCAGCCCCAGCATTTT.